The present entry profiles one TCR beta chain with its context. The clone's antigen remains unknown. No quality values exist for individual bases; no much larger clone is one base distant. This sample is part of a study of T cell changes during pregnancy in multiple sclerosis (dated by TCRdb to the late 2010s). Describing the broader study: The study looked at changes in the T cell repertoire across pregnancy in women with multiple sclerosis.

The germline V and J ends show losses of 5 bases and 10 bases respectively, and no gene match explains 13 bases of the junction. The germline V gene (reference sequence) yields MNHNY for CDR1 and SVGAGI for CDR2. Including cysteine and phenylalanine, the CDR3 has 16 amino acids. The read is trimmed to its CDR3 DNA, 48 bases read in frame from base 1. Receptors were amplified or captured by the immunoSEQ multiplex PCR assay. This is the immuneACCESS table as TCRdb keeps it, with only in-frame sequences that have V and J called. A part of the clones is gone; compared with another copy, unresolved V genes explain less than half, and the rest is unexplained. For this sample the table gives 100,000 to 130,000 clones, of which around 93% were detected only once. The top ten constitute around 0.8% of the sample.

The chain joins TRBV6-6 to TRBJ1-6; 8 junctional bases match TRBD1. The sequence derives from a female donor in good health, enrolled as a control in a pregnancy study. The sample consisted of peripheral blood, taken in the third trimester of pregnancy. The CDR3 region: CASSRNPGGAGSPLHF. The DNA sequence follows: TGTGCCAGCAGTCGCAACCCAGGGGGCGCGGGATCACCCCTCCACTTT.